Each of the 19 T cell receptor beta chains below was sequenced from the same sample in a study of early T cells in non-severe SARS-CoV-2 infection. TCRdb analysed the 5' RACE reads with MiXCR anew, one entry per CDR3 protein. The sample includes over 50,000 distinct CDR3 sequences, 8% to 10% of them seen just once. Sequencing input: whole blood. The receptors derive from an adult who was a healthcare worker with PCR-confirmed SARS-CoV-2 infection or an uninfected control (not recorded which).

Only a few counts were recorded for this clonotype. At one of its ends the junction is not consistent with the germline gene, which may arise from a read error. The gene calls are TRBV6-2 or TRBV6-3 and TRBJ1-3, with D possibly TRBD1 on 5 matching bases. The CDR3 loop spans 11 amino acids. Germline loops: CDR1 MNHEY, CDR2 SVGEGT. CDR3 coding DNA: TGTGCCAGCAGCCCAGGGCGGACGGCTGATTTT. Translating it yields CASSPGRTADF.

The CDR3 region has the DNA TGCAGTGCTGGGGCCGCCGGAGGAGCCAAAAACATTCAGTACTTC. It encodes CSAGAAGGAKNIQYF. The rearrangement links TRBV20-1 to TRBJ2-4; either TRBD1 or TRBD2 may supply D (5 bases each). CDR3 length equals 15 residues. Germline V lookup: CDR1 DFQATT, CDR2 SNEGSKA (reference sequence). The V end was cut by 5 bases, the J end by 0 bases, with 14 bases between.

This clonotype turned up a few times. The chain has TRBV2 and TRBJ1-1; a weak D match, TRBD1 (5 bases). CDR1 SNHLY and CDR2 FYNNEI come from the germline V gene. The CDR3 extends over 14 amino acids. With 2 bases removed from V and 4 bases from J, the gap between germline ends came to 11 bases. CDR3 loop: CASSELGEGTEAFF. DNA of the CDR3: TGTGCCAGCAGTGAACTGGGGGAGGGCACTGAAGCTTTCTTT.

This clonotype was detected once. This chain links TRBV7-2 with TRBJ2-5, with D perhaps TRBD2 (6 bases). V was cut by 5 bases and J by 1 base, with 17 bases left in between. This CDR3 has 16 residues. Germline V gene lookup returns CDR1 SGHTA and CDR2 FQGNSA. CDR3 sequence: CASSQGVVGGQETQYF. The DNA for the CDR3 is TGTGCCAGCAGCCAAGGGGTGGTGGGAGGCCAAGAGACCCAGTACTTC. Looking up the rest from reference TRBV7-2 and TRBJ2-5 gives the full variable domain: GAGVSQSPSNKVTEKGKDVELRCDPISGHTALYWYRQSLGQGLEFLIYFQGNSAPDKSGLPSDRFSAERTGGSVSTLTIQRTQQEDSAVYLCASSQGVVGGQETQYFGPGTRLLVL.

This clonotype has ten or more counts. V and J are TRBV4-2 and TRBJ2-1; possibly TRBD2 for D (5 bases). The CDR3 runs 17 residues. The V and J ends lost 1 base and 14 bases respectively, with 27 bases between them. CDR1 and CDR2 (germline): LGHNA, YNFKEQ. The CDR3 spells CASSQAEAPTTRRGKFF. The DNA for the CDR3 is TGTGCCAGCAGCCAAGCCGAGGCCCCCACTACTAGGCGTGGGAAGTTCTTC.

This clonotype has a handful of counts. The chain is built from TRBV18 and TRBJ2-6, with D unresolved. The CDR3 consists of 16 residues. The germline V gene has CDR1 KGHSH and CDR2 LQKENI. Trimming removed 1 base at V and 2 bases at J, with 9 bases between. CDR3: CASSPQGAAGANVLTF. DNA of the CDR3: TGTGCCAGCTCACCACAGGGTGCGGCTGGGGCCAACGTCCTGACTTTC.

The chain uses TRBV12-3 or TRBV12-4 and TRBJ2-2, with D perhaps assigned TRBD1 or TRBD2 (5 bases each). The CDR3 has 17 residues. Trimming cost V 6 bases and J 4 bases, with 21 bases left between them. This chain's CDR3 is CASSPPRGFAGTGELFF. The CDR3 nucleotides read TGTGCCAGCAGCCCCCCCCGGGGCTTCGCGGGCACCGGGGAGCTGTTTTTT.

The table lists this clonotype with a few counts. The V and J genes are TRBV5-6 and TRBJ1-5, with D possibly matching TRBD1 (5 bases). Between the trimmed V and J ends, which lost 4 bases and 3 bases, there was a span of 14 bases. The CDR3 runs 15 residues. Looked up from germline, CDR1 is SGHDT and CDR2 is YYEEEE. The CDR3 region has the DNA TGTGCCAGCAGCAGGGAGGGACGCCTCAATCAGCCCCAGCATTTT. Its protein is CASSREGRLNQPQHF.

DNA of the CDR3: TGCAGCGTTGACAGGTTGACCGGAGATACGCAGTATTTT. This translates into CSVDRLTGDTQYF. The rearrangement uses TRBV29-1 and TRBJ2-3; D not certain. The CDR3 runs to 13 residues. Between the trimmed V and J ends, which lost 3 bases and 5 bases, there was a span of 12 bases. From germline, CDR1 is SQVTM and CDR2 ANQGSEA.

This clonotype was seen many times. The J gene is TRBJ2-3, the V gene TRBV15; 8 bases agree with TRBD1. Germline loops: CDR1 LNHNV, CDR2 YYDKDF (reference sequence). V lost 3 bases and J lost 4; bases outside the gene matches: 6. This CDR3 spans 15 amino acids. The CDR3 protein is CATSRSATGADTQYF. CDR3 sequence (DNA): TGTGCCACCAGCAGGTCTGCGACAGGGGCAGATACGCAGTATTTT.

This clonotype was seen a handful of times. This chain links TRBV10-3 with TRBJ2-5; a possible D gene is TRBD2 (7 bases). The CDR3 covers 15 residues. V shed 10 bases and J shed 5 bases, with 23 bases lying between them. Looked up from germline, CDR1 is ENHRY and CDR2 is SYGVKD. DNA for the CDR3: TGTGCCACCCAAGCAGGGAGGGGGGGATTGGAGACCCAGTACTTC. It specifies CATQAGRGGLETQYF.

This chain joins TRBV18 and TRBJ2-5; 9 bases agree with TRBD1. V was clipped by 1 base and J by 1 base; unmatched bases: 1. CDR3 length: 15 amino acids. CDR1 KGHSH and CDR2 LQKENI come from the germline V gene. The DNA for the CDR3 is TGTGCCAGCTCACCACAACAGGGGGCCCAAGAGACCCAGTACTTC. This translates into CASSPQQGAQETQYF.

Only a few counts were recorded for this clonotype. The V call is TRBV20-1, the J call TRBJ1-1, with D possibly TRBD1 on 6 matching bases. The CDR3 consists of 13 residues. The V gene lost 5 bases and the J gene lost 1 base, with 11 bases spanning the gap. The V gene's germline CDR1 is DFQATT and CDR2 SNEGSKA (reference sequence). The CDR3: CSAPLTGNTEAFF. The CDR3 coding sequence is TGCAGTGCTCCCCTGACAGGGAACACTGAAGCTTTCTTT.

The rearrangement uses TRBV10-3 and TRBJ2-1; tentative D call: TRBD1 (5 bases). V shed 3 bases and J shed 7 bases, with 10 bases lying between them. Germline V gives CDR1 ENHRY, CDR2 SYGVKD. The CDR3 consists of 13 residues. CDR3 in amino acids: CAISDGSGNEQFF. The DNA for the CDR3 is TGTGCCATCAGTGATGGTTCAGGGAATGAGCAGTTCTTC.

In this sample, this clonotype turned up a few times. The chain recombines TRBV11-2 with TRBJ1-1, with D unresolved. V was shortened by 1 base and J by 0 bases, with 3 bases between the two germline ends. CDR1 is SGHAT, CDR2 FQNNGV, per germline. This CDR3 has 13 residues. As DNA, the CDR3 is TGTGCCAGCAGCTTAGTTCTGAACACTGAAGCTTTCTTT. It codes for CASSLVLNTEAFF.

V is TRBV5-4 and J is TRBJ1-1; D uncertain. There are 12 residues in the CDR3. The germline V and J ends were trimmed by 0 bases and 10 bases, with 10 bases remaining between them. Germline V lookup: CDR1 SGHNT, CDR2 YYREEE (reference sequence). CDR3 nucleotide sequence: TGTGCCAGCAGCTTGGGGGAGACCGGAGCTTTCTTT. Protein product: CASSLGETGAFF.

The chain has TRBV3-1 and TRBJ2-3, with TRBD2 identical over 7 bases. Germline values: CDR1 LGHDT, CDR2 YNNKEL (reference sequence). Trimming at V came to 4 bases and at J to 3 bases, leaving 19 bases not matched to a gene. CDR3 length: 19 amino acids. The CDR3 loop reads CASSRGASGTIARTDTQYF. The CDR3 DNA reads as TGTGCCAGCAGCCGAGGGGCCTCGGGGACTATAGCTCGTACAGATACGCAGTATTTT.

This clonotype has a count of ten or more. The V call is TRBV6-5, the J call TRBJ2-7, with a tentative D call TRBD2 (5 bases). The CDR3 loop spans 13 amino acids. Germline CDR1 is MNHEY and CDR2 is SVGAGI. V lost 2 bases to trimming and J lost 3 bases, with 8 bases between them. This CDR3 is CASSYGLSYEQYF. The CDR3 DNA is TGTGCCAGCAGTTACGGACTGAGCTACGAGCAGTACTTC.

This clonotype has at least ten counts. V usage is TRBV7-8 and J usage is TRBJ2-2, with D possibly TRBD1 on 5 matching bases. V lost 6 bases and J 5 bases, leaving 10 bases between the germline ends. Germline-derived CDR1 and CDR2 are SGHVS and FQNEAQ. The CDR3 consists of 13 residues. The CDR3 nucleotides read TGTGCCAGCAGACTAACAGGAACCGGGGAGCTGTTTTTT. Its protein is CASRLTGTGELFF.